Given below is one TCR beta chain in context. These data belong to a study of blood T cells in healthy people across ages. The CDR3 is 15 amino acids. Germline V gene lookup returns CDR1 LGHDT and CDR2 YNNKEL (reference sequence). Trimming took off 2 bases at V and 1 base at J, with 9 bases between the two ends. The authors ran a second PCR of about 7 to 11 cycles using a sample-barcoded 5' primer and a J-beta primer mix. Using its own MiXCR run on the 5' RACE reads, TCRdb lists one record per CDR3 protein. The profile covers about 620,000 distinct CDR3 sequences, with approximately 52% appearing a single time and around an eighth taken by the ten largest.

Material: blood. The V call is TRBV3-1, the J call TRBJ1-5; D ambiguous. The TCR comes from a woman of 80 years or more in good health. CDR3 in amino acids: CASSQMIGSNQPQHF. The CDR3 DNA is TGTGCCAGCAGCCAAATGATTGGCAGCAATCAGCCCCAGCATTTT.